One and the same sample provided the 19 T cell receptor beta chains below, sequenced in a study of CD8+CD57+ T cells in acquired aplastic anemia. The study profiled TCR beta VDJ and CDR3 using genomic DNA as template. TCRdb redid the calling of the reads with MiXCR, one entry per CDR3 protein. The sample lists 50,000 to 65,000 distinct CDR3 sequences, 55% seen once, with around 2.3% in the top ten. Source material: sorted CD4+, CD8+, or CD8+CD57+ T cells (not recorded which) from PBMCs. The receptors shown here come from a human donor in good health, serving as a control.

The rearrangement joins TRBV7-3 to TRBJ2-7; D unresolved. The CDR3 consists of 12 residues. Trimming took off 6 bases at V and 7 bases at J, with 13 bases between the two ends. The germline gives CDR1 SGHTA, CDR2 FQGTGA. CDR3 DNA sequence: TGTGCCAGCAGTTTCCAGGCTCGTGAGCAGTACTTC. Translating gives CASSFQAREQYF.

The CDR3 reads CATRDRVTEAFF. In DNA, the CDR3 is TGTGCCACCAGAGACAGGGTTACTGAAGCTTTCTTT. The V gene is TRBV19, the J gene TRBJ1-1; 7 bases agree with TRBD1. The CDR3 spans 12 residues. The trim removed 10 bases at V and 5 bases at J, leaving 7 bases unmatched. Germline CDR1 is LNHDA and CDR2 is SQIVND (reference sequence).

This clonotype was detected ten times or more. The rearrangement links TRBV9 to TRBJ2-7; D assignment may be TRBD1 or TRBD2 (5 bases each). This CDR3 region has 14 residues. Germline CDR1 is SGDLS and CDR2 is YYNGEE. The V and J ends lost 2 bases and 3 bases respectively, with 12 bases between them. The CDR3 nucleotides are TGTGCCAGCAGCGTGGGACCGGGCAACTACGAGCAGTACTTC. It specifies CASSVGPGNYEQYF.

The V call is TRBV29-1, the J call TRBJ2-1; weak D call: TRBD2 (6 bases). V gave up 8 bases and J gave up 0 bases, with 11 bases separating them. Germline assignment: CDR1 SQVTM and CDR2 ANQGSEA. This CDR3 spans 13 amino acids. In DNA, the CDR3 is TGCAGCCAGGGCGGGGACTCCTACAATGAGCAGTTCTTC. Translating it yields CSQGGDSYNEQFF.

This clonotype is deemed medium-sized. CDR3 residues: CASRGTASDGYTF. In DNA, the CDR3 is TGTGCCAGCAGGGGGACAGCATCGGATGGCTACACCTTC. The chain recombines TRBV2 with TRBJ1-2; 7 positions agree with TRBD1. Per germline, CDR1 SNHLY and CDR2 FYNNEI. V shed 6 bases, J shed 6 bases, and the junction held 7 bases outside the gene matches. This CDR3 comprises 13 residues.

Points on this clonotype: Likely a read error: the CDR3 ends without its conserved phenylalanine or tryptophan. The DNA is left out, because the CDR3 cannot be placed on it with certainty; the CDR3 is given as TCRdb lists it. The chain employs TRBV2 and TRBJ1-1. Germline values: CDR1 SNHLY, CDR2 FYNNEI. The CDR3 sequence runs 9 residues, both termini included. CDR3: CASSNTGLY.

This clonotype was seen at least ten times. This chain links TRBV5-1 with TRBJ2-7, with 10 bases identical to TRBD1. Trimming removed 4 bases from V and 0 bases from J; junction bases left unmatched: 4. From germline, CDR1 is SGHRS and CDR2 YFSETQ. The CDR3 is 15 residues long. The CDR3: CASSRDRGNSYEQYF. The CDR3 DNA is TGCGCCAGCAGCCGGGACAGGGGAAACTCCTACGAGCAGTACTTC.

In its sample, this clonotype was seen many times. In nucleotides, the CDR3 is TGTGCCAGCAGCCAGGGGGGACGGTTTTATAATTCACCCCTCCACTTT. This translates into CASSQGGRFYNSPLHF. This sequence joins TRBV3-1 and TRBJ1-6; D may be TRBD1 (5 bases). Germline V lookup: CDR1 LGHDT, CDR2 YNNKEL (reference sequence). Trimming removed 3 bases at V and 4 bases at J, with 13 bases between. This CDR3 spans 16 amino acids.

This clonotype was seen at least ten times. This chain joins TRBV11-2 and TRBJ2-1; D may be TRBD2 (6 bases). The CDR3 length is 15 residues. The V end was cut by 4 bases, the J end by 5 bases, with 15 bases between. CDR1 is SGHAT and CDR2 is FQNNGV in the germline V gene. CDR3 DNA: TGTGCCAGCAGCTCACGTAGCGGAGTAAACAATGAGCAGTTCTTC. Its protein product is CASSSRSGVNNEQFF.

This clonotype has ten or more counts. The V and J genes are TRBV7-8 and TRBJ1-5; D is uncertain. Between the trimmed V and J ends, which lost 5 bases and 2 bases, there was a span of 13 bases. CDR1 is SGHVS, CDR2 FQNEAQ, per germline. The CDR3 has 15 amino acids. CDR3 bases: TGTGCCAGCAGCCACGGGATCGCGGGCAATCAGCCCCAGCATTTT. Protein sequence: CASSHGIAGNQPQHF.

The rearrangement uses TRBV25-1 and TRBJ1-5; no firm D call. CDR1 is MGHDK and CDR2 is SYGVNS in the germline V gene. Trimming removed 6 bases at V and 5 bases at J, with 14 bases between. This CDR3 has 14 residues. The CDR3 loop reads CASSPTSGDQPQHF. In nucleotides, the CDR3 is TGTGCCAGCAGCCCAACCTCCGGGGATCAGCCCCAGCATTTT.

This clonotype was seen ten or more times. The CDR3 sequence is CASSLGGSNPHEQYF. For the CDR3, the DNA is TGCGCCAGCAGCTTAGGCGGGAGCAACCCCCACGAGCAGTACTTC. The chain couples TRBV5-1 to TRBJ2-7; 7 bases line up with TRBD2. Unmatched junction bases numbered 10, after V lost 2 bases and J lost 5 bases. This CDR3 comprises 15 residues. Germline V gene lookup returns CDR1 SGHRS and CDR2 YFSETQ.

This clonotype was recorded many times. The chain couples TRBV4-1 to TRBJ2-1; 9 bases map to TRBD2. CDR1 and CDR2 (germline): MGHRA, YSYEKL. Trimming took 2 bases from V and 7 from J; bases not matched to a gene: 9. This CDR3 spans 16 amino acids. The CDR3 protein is CASSQHGLARGNEQFF. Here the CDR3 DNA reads TGCGCCAGCAGCCAACATGGACTAGCGAGAGGTAATGAGCAGTTCTTC.

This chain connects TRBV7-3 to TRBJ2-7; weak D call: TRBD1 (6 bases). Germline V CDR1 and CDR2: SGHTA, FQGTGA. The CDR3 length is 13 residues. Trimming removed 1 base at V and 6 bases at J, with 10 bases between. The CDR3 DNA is TGTGCCAGCAGCTTAAACAGGGAAGGCGAGCAGTACTTC. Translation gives CASSLNREGEQYF.

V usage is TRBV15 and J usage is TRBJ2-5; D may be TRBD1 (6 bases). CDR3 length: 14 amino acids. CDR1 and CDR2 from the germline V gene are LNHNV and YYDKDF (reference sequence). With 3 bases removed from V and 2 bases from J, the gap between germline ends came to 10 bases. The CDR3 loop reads CATSSGQHQETQYF. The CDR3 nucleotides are TGTGCCACCAGCAGCGGACAGCATCAAGAGACCCAGTACTTC. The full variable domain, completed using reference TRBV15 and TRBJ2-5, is DAMVIQNPRYQVTQFGKPVTLSCSQTLNHNVMYWYQQKSSQAPKLLFHYYDKDFNNEADTPDNFQSRRPNTSFCFLDIRSPGLGDTAMYLCATSSGQHQETQYFGPGTRLLVL.

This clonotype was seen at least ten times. The CDR3 DNA sequence: TGTGCCAGCAGTCCCCCCGGGGGGGCGAACACTGAAGCTTTCTTT. Translation: CASSPPGGANTEAFF. The rearrangement links TRBV12-3 or TRBV12-4 to TRBJ1-1; weak D call: TRBD1 (6 bases). The CDR3 sequence is 15 residues long. V gave up 5 bases and J gave up 1 base, with 14 bases separating them.

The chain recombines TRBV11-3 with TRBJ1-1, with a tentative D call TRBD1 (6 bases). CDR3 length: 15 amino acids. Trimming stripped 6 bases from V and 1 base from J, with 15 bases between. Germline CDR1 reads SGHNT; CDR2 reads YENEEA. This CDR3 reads CASSSEGVSNTEAFF. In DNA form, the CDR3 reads TGTGCCAGCAGTAGTGAGGGGGTCTCGAACACTGAAGCTTTCTTT.

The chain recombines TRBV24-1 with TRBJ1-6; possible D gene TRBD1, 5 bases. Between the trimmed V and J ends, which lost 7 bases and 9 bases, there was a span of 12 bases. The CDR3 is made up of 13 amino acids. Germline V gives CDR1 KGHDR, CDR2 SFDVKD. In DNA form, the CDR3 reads TGTGCCACCAGCGTGGGGGAGGGTTCACCCCTCCACTTT. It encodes CATSVGEGSPLHF.

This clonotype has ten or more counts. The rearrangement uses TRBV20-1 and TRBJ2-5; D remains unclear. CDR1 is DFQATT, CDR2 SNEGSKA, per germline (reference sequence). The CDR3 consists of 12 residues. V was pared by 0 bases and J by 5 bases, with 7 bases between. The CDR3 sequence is CSARDLRETQYF. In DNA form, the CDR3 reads TGCAGTGCTAGAGATCTCCGGGAGACCCAGTACTTC.